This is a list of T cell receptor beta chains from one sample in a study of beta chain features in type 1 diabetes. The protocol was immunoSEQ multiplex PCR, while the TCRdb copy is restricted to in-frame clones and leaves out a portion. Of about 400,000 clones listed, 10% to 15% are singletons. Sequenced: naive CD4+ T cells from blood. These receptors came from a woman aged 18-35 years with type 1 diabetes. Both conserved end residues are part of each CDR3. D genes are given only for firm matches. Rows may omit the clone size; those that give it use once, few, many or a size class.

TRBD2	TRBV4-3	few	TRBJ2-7	TGCGCCAGCAGCCAAGCTAGCGGGGACTACGAGCAGTACTTC	CASSQASGDYEQYF
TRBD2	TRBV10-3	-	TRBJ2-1	TGTGCCATCAGTGAATCCGGGACTAGCGGGATTGAGCAGTTCTTC	CAISESGTSGIEQFF
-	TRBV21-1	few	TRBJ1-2	TGTGCCAGCAGCAAAGCGGCGGACGGGGGTAATGGCTACACCTTC	CASSKAADGGNGYTF
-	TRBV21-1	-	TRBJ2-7	TGTGCCAGCAGCAGGCACAGGGAAATCTGCGAGCAGTACTTC	CASSRHREICEQYF
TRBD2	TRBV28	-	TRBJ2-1	TGTGCCAGCAGTTTGGCTGGGACTAGCGGATACAATGAGCAGTTCTTC	CASSLAGTSGYNEQFF
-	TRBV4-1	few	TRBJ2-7	TGCGCCAGCAGCCAACCCTTACAGGGAATGAGCTCCTACGAGCAGTACTTC	CASSQPLQGMSSYEQYF
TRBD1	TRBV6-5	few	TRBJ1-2	TGTGCCAGCAGTTACAAGGGACAGAACTATGGCTACACCTTC	CASSYKGQNYGYTF
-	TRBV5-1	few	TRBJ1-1	TGCGCCAGCAGCTTTGCGGGGAGTACTGAAGCTTTCTTT	CASSFAGSTEAFF
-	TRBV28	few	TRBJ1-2	TGTGCCAGCTGGAGGACTAACTATGGCTACACCTTC	CASWRTNYGYTF
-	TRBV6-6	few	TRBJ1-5	TGTGCCAGCAGTTACGGTGGAGGGATCAATCAGCCCCAGCATTTT	CASSYGGGINQPQHF
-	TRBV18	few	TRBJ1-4	TGTGCCAGCTCACCAGGGCGCCAGGAAAAACTGTTTTTT	CASSPGRQEKLFF
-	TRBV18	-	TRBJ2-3	TGTGCCAGCTCACCCGGGACTAGCACAGATACGCAGTATTTT	CASSPGTSTDTQYF
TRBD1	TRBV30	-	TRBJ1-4	TGTGCCTGGAGTGTTGGGGGCTCAGGGGGAAAACTGTTTTTT	CAWSVGGSGGKLFF
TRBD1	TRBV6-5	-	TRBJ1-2	TGTGCCAGCAAAAGGCAGGGGGGTCGCGGCTACACCTTC	CASKRQGGRGYTF
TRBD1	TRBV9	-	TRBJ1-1	TGTGCCAGCAGCGTACAACAGGGGGGTGGAACTGAAGCTTTCTTT	CASSVQQGGGTEAFF
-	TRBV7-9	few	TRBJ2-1	TGTGCCAGCAGCGGAAGACAGTACAATGAGCAGTTCTTC	CASSGRQYNEQFF
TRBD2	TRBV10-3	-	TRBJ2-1	TGTGCCCTCAAGCGGGGAGAGAATGAGCAGTTCTTC	CALKRGENEQFF
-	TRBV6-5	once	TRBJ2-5	TGTGCCAGCAAAGGGGGTAATATGGAGACCCAGTACTTC	CASKGGNMETQYF
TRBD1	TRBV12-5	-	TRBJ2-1	TGTGCTAGTGGTGTGAATTCCCCGGGACAGGGGAAGGGCGATGAGCAGTTCTTC	CASGVNSPGQGKGDEQFF
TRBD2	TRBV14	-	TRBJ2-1	TGTGCCAGCAGCCCATCTAGCGGGGCCTACAATGAGCAGTTCTTC	CASSPSSGAYNEQFF
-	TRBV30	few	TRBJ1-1	TGTGCCTGGAGCGGAAGGGCGGGTGATTACACTGAAGCTTTCTTT	CAWSGRAGDYTEAFF
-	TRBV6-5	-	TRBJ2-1	TGTGCCAGCAGTTACTCGAGAGGGGGGGCGTACAATGAGCAGTTCTTC	CASSYSRGGAYNEQFF
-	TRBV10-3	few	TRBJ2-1	TGTGCCATCAGTGAGGGGCTAGCTACCTACAATGAGCAGTTCTTC	CAISEGLATYNEQFF
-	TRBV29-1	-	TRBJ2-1	TGCAGCGTTGTCCCCATGAGGGAGCAGTTCTTC	CSVVPMREQFF
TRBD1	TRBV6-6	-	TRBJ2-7	TGTGCCAGCACTGCAACGACAGGGTCTTACTACGAGCAGTACTTC	CASTATTGSYYEQYF
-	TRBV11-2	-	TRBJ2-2	TGTGCCAGCAGCTCGACTTGGACAAGAACGGCCGGGGAGCTGTTTTTT	CASSSTWTRTAGELFF
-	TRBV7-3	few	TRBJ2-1	TGTGCCAGCAGCCCGGACACTAATGAGCAGTTCTTC	CASSPDTNEQFF
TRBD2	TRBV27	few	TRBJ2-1	TGTGCCAGCACCCGGGGGGGGGCGCGGGGTTACAATGAGCAGTTCTTC	CASTRGGARGYNEQFF
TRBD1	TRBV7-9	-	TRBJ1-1	TGTGCCAGCAGCTCGCGACAGGGCCCTAACACTGAAGCTTTCTTT	CASSSRQGPNTEAFF
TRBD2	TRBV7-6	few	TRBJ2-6	TGTGCCAGCAGCTTAGTAGCGGGGACTGGGGCCAACGTCCTGACTTTC	CASSLVAGTGANVLTF
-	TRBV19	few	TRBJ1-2	TGTGCCAGTAGTGATAGAAACTATGGCTACACCTTC	CASSDRNYGYTF
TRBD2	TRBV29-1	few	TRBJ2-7	TGCAGCGTGGGGACTAGCGGGAGTTATGAGCAGTACTTC	CSVGTSGSYEQYF
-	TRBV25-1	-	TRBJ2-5	TGTGCCAGCAGGGACTTTGGAGGAAGAGGGGAGACCCAGTACTTC	CASRDFGGRGETQYF
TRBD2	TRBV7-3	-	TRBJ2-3	TGTGCCACCCGGGGGGGCTCAGATACGCAGTATTTT	CATRGGSDTQYF
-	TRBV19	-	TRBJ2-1	TGTGCCAGTAGAAGCCTTCTCTCCTACAATGAGCAGTTCTTC	CASRSLLSYNEQFF
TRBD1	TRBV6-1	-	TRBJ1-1	TGTGCCAGCAGTAGACAGGGGCCGCAAGCTTTCTTT	CASSRQGPQAFF
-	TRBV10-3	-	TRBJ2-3	TGTGCCACCCGGCCAGGGGAAGGAGATACGCAGTATTTT	CATRPGEGDTQYF
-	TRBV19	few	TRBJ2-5	TGTGCCAGTAGTATGGGCTTAGGAGAGACCCAGTACTTC	CASSMGLGETQYF
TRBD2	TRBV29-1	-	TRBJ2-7	TGCAGCGTCCTCGCCCCATGGGGCGGGAGCACGGACTACGAGCAGTACTTC	CSVLAPWGGSTDYEQYF
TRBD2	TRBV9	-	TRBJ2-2	TGTGCCAGCAGCGTTAGCGGGGCGCACACCGGGGAGCTGTTTTTT	CASSVSGAHTGELFF
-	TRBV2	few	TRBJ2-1	TGTGCCAGCAGTGCGGCGGGGATCGAGTCAAATGAGCAGTTCTTC	CASSAAGIESNEQFF
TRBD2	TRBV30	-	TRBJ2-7	TGTGCCTGGTCGGCAAGCGGGAGGGTGCTCGAGCAGTACTTC	CAWSASGRVLEQYF
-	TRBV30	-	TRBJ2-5	TGTGCCTGGAGTGTACTCCGGGAGACCCAGTACTTC	CAWSVLRETQYF
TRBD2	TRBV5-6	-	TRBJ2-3	TGTGCCAGCAGCTCCGAACTAGCGGGGGCGGGAAATACGCAGTATTTT	CASSSELAGAGNTQYF
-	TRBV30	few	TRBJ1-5	TGTGCCTGGAGTGTACTCCTTGAGGCGCAGCCCCAGCATTTT	CAWSVLLEAQPQHF
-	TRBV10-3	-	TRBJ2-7	TGTGCCACCACGGAAGGCGGGGCGACTTACGAGCAGTACTTC	CATTEGGATYEQYF
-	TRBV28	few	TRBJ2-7	TGTGCCAGCAGTCCCGAGGGGGGGTACGAGCAGTACTTC	CASSPEGGYEQYF
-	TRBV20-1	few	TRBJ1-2	TGCAGTGTGCGGGGGGACGGCTACACCTTC	CSVRGDGYTF
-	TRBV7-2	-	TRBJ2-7	TGTGCCAGCGGACTCGGCTCTACCTACGAGCAGTACTTC	CASGLGSTYEQYF
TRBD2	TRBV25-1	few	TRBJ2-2	TGTGCCTGCGGGGGGCTAGCGGGAGGGCCCGGGGAGCTGTTTTTT	CACGGLAGGPGELFF
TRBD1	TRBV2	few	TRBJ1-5	TGTGCCAGCAGTGGGACAGGGCATCAGCCCCAGCATTTT	CASSGTGHQPQHF
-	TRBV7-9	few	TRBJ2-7	TGTGCCAGCAGCAGCGAACCACAATACTTCGAGCAGTACTTC	CASSSEPQYFEQYF
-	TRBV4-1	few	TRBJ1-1	TGCGCCAGCAACCCGCTTGGGGAGTCCCCCACTGAAGCTTTCTTT	CASNPLGESPTEAFF